These 14 T cell receptor beta chains originate from one sample sequenced in a study of shared clonotypes between healthy human individuals (dated by TCRdb to the early 2020s). Library construction relied on the immunoSEQ multiplex PCR assay. What TCRdb holds here is the immuneACCESS table cut down to in-frame rearrangements. Part of the clones is not present; checked against another copy, under half of the missing clones reflect an unresolved V gene, and the others are unexplained. Present in this sample are a few hundred thousand clones, about 74% of which were seen just once. About 12% of the sample is in the top ten clones. Sequencing was done on a sample of PBMCs. The receptors originated from a woman between 40 and 50 years old in good health. Some clones in this sample may be carry-over from other donors' samples.

This chain uses TRBV5-4 with TRBJ2-3, with 8 bases fitting TRBD2. Trimming took 0 bases from V and 5 from J; bases not matched to a gene: 11. This CDR3 has 17 residues. The germline V gene encodes CDR1 SGHNT and CDR2 YYREEE (reference sequence). CDR3 residues: CASSLGRTSPWGDTQYF. As DNA, the CDR3 is TGTGCCAGCAGCTTGGGTCGGACTAGCCCCTGGGGAGATACGCAGTATTTT.

The CDR3 nucleotides are TGTGCCAGCAGCCGTCTGGCCAATAGCAATCAGCCCCAGCATTTT. It specifies CASSRLANSNQPQHF. The chain joins TRBV11-2 to TRBJ1-5, with D hard to call. The CDR3 has 15 amino acids. V shed 5 bases and J shed 0 bases, with 11 bases lying between them. The germline gives CDR1 SGHAT, CDR2 FQNNGV.

This clone was recorded once. A read error is possible here, since a much larger clone lies one base away. The sample contains more than one DNA sequence encoding this CDR3. The chain has TRBV5-1 and TRBJ1-1, with D hard to call. The germline V gene has CDR1 SGHRS and CDR2 YFSETQ. The CDR3 loop spans 16 amino acids. Deletions cut 3 bases from V and 2 bases from J, with 17 bases between. In nucleotides, the CDR3 is TGCGCCAGCAGCTCAGACCCGACGGGGTCAAACACTGAAGCTTTCTTT. Translating it yields CASSSDPTGSNTEAFF.

This CDR3 reads CASSQERRATYNEQFF. The CDR3 DNA sequence: TGTGCCAGCAGCCAAGAAAGGAGGGCCACCTACAATGAGCAGTTCTTC. The chain combines TRBV14 with TRBJ2-1, with D possibly TRBD2 on 6 matching bases. The CDR3 runs to 16 residues. V lost 0 bases to trimming and J lost 2 bases, with 11 bases between them. In germline, CDR1 is SGHDN, CDR2 FVKESK.

Worth noting for this clone: It may be a read error: a sequence one base away is much more abundant. Other DNA sequences in this sample translate to the same CDR3. This sequence joins TRBV6-5 and TRBJ2-1; 13 positions match TRBD2. This CDR3 contains 14 residues. Germline-derived CDR1 and CDR2 are MNHEY and SVGAGI. The V and J ends lost 5 bases and 10 bases, in that order; junction bases with no gene match: 5. CDR3 sequence reads: CASSGGLAGDEQFF. CDR3 nucleotides: TGTGCCAGCAGTGGCGGACTAGCGGGAGACGAGCAGTTCTTC.

This rearrangement joins TRBV7-2 to TRBJ1-1; D uncertain. Germline assignment: CDR1 SGHTA and CDR2 FQGNSA. This CDR3 is 15 amino acids long. Deletions cut 5 bases from V and 1 base from J, with 14 bases between. The CDR3, as DNA: TGTGCCAGCAGCCGCGGGAGCGTGAGGAACACTGAAGCTTTCTTT. The encoded protein is CASSRGSVRNTEAFF.

The chain joins TRBV28 to TRBJ2-1; no reliable D call. The CDR3 totals 12 residues. The V and J ends lost 6 bases and 8 bases respectively, with 11 bases between them. CDR1 is MDHEN and CDR2 is SYDVKM in the germline V gene. CDR3 nucleotide sequence: TGTGCCAGCAGCCGAAACGGCGATGAGCAGTTCTTC. Its translation is CASSRNGDEQFF.

The chain joins TRBV19 to TRBJ1-5, with 8 bases identical to TRBD1. Germline assignment: CDR1 LNHDA and CDR2 SQIVND (reference sequence). Losses at the gene ends were 8 bases for V and 1 base for J; bases not matched to a gene: 4. CDR3 size: 14 residues. CDR3 coding DNA: TGTGCCAGTCTCCGGACAGGGAGCAATCAGCCCCAGCATTTT. It codes for CASLRTGSNQPQHF.

The chain combines TRBV18 with TRBJ2-6; tentative D call: TRBD1 (6 bases). CDR3 size: 17 residues. CDR1 and CDR2 from the germline V gene are KGHSH and LQKENI. V gave up 2 bases and J gave up 0 bases, with 11 bases separating them. The CDR3 sequence is CASSPATGTSGANVLTF. The CDR3 coding sequence is TGTGCCAGCTCACCAGCCACAGGGACCTCTGGGGCCAACGTCCTGACTTTC.

This clone was detected ten times or more. This sequence joins TRBV12-5 and TRBJ2-1; TRBD1 or TRBD2 may be the D gene (5 bases each). The CDR3 sequence is 20 residues long. With 1 base removed from V and 8 bases from J, the gap between germline ends came to 30 bases. Germline assignment: CDR1 LGHNT and CDR2 FRNRAP. Written as DNA, the CDR3 is TGTGCTAGTGGTTTGGCCCCTACGTTTTCGGGACCACCGAACCAAGATGAGCAGTTCTTC. This translates into CASGLAPTFSGPPNQDEQFF.

The rearrangement uses TRBV19 and TRBJ1-1; D remains ambiguous. This CDR3 comprises 15 residues. CDR1 and CDR2 from the germline V gene are LNHDA and SQIVND (reference sequence). V dropped 1 base and J dropped 5 bases, with 14 bases sitting between them. CDR3 bases: TGTGCCAGTAGTATAGGGAGTATTGGGGAAACTGAAGCTTTCTTT. Its translation is CASSIGSIGETEAFF.

Of note for this clone: It differs at one base from a far larger clone, so likely a read error. The sample holds other DNA sequences that translate to the same CDR3. The J gene is TRBJ1-4, the V gene TRBV28; a weak D match, TRBD1 (5 bases). V was pared by 5 bases and J by 4 bases, with 14 bases between. Germline V lookup: CDR1 MDHEN, CDR2 SYDVKM. The CDR3 totals 15 residues. The CDR3 protein is CASSTRTGDNEKLFF. CDR3 in DNA: TGTGCCAGCAGTACCCGGACGGGGGATAATGAAAAACTGTTTTTT.

The rearrangement uses TRBV7-9 and TRBJ2-7, with D perhaps TRBD2 (7 bases). Between the trimmed V and J ends, which lost 1 base and 0 bases, there was a span of 13 bases. CDR3 length equals 16 residues. CDR1 is SEHNR and CDR2 is FQNEAQ in the germline V gene (reference sequence). CDR3 sequence reads: CASSLVGGTNSYEQYF. The CDR3 nucleotides read TGTGCCAGCAGCTTAGTAGGGGGGACTAACTCCTACGAGCAGTACTTC.

The chain employs TRBV18 and TRBJ2-1, with D perhaps TRBD1 or TRBD2 (6 bases each). CDR3 length: 15 residues. The germline V gene has CDR1 KGHSH and CDR2 LQKENI. V was shortened by 6 bases and J by 6 bases, with 18 bases between the two germline ends. The CDR3 DNA is TGTGCCAGCTCCCCCAGGGGAGGTCTTGGCAATGAGCAGTTCTTC. Amino acid sequence: CASSPRGGLGNEQFF.